Below are 5 T cell receptor beta chains sequenced from a single sample in a study of T cells in Graves' hyperthyroidism and ophthalmopathy. Researchers took RNA transcripts and amplified the TCR beta CDR3 regions from them. Initially, a first-round RT-PCR of the TCR CDR3 employed the HTBI primer set. Each CDR3 protein gets one entry after TCRdb re-called the multiplex PCR reads with MiXCR. The sample carries fewer than 40,000 distinct CDR3 sequences, 40% to 60% recorded once. Input material: blood. All receptors come from a man aged 40-49 years with Graves' ophthalmopathy.

The chain carries TRBV7-2 and TRBJ1-1; D may be TRBD1 (6 bases). Germline V lookup: CDR1 SGHTA, CDR2 FQGNSA. The ends were cut back, 6 bases at V and 4 bases at J, with 15 bases in the middle. The CDR3 contains 14 residues. CDR3 nucleotide sequence: TGTGCCAGCAGACAATTAGGGGGGACCACTGAAGCTTTCTTT. This translates into CASRQLGGTTEAFF.

The V and J genes are TRBV6-2 or TRBV6-3 and TRBJ2-7; 12 nucleotides agree with TRBD2. Germline V gene sequence: CDR1 MNHEY, CDR2 SVGEGT. The CDR3 is 17 amino acids. V lost 6 bases and J lost 0; bases outside the gene matches: 9. DNA of the CDR3: TGTGCCAGCAGGGGCTGGGGGACTAGCGGGTACTCCTACGAGCAGTACTTC. Amino acids: CASRGWGTSGYSYEQYF.

The chain combines TRBV25-1 with TRBJ2-1, with 12 nucleotides matching TRBD2. Germline assignment: CDR1 MGHDK and CDR2 SYGVNS. The CDR3 runs to 15 residues. With V trimmed by 1 base and J by 7 bases, 2 bases remained unmatched. The CDR3 DNA is TGTGCCAGCAGTGAATTTGGACTAGCGGGGAATGAGCAGTTCTTC. This translates into CASSEFGLAGNEQFF.

The rearrangement joins TRBV7-9 to TRBJ1-2; D is unclear. Germline CDR1 is SEHNR and CDR2 is FQNEAQ (reference sequence). The CDR3 has 12 residues. The V and J ends lost 1 base and 8 bases respectively, with 8 bases between them. DNA for the CDR3: TGTGCCAGCAGCTTAGACGTGGGGGGCTACACCTTC. Its translation is CASSLDVGGYTF.

This clonotype was observed at least ten times. The rearrangement uses TRBV20-1 and TRBJ2-6; tentatively, D is TRBD1 (6 bases). There are 13 residues in the CDR3. From germline, CDR1 is DFQATT and CDR2 SNEGSKA (reference sequence). Trimming stripped 6 bases from V and 10 bases from J, with 16 bases between. CDR3 sequence reads: CSALLRGGNVLTF. CDR3 sequence (DNA): TGCAGTGCCCTCTTGAGAGGGGGTAACGTCCTGACTTTC.